The 9 T cell receptor beta chains in this list originate from one sample, sequenced in a study of T cells expressing NK-cell markers. TCRdb re-called the 5' RACE reads and shows each CDR3 protein once, DNA omitted. The repertoire table contains around 550,000 distinct CDR3 sequences. The specimen sequenced was blood T cells: a sorted CD56 or NKG2C T cell subset, CD4+ or CD8+ T cells, or bulk PBMC T cells (not recorded which). The source is a man between 18 and 29 years old in good health.

The chain employs TRBV24-1 and TRBJ2-1; TCRdb's D call of TRBD2 is untestable without DNA. Germline CDR1 KGHDR, CDR2 SFDVKD. The CDR3 sequence is 17 residues long. CDR3 protein: CATSVTGLAGSYNEQFF.

The chain combines TRBV5-5 with TRBJ2-3. Germline V gives CDR1 SGHKS, CDR2 YYEKEE (reference sequence). There are 18 residues in the CDR3. This chain's CDR3 is CASSLERDFVPSTDTQYF.

The chain combines TRBV12-3 or TRBV12-4 with TRBJ2-1; the D gene TCRdb calls, TRBD2, cannot be checked with no DNA. The CDR3 length is 15 residues. This CDR3 is CASSRLAGTYNEQFF.

The chain recombines TRBV20-1 with TRBJ1-1; the D gene TCRdb calls, TRBD1, cannot be checked with no DNA. The CDR3 extends over 14 amino acids. In germline, CDR1 is DFQATT, CDR2 SNEGSKA (reference sequence). This CDR3 reads CSARVAGLNTEAFF.

The V gene is TRBV12-3 or TRBV12-4, the J gene TRBJ2-1; TCRdb picks TRBD2, but there is no DNA to check that call. This CDR3 has 12 amino acids. This chain's CDR3 is CASSLIAGEQFF.

The gene calls are TRBV27 and TRBJ2-1. This CDR3 has 15 residues. Germline lookup yields CDR1 MNHEY and CDR2 SMNVEV (reference sequence). CDR3 loop: CASSLSPSSYNEQFF.

The V gene is TRBV24-1, the J gene TRBJ2-7; TCRdb calls TRBD1, which cannot be checked without DNA. CDR1 and CDR2 (germline): KGHDR, SFDVKD. The CDR3 is made up of 14 amino acids. CDR3 region: CATSERDRGLEQYF.

The gene calls are TRBV5-1 and TRBJ2-1; the D gene TCRdb calls, TRBD2, cannot be checked with no DNA. CDR3 length: 14 amino acids. Per the germline V gene, CDR1 is SGHRS and CDR2 is YFSETQ. CDR3 sequence: CASSAGTSGMEQFF.

The CDR3 loop reads CASPGISGELFF. This chain links TRBV7-9 with TRBJ2-2; TCRdb gives TRBD1 as the D gene, but with no DNA this cannot be confirmed. The CDR3 extends over 12 amino acids. Germline CDR1 SEHNR, CDR2 FQNEAQ (reference sequence).